This T cell receptor (beta chain) appears in the sequencing data of a study of vaccination and CD4 T cells after COVID-19. Study context: In the convalescent cohort, there were six males and four females, two of them Hispanic. Each enrolled participant received a two-dose regimen of either BNT162b2 or mRNA-1273 vaccine.

As for treatment: approximately nine-day PBMC culture with coronavirus spike peptide pools or control peptides (ViraFEST assay). For ViraFEST, peptide pools expanded antigen-specific T cells, after which the TCRs were sequenced. The CDR3 has 13 amino acids. For this clonotype: As yet, its antigen is unknown.

The assay that was used to sequence DNA from cultured CD4+ T cells was the Oncomine TCR Beta short-read assay. Cultures of CD4+ T cells served as the source for extracting genomic DNA. TCRdb re-called the PCR reads with MiXCR, one entry per CDR3 protein. This sample has 11,000 or so distinct CDR3 sequences, with roughly 55% found just once. The TCR originated in a human donor who had recovered from COVID-19. The gene calls are TRBV21-1 and TRBJ2-2; no DNA check was done on the table's D call, TRBD1. TRBV21-1 is reported as a pseudogene. Sequencing was performed on CD4+ T cells from blood, cultured in vitro. DNA for the CDR3: TGTGCCAGCAGCAAACAGGGCACCGGGGAGCTGTTTTTT. This sequence encodes CASSKQGTGELFF.